What follows are 21 T cell receptor beta chains derived from one specimen sequenced in a study of blood T cell repertoires in COVID-19. Sequencing was performed with immunoSEQ multiplex PCR; in TCRdb, only in-frame clones are kept and a portion is missing. The repertoire has over 85,000 clones, 87% of them found once; the top ten carry approximately 2%. Material for sequencing was peripheral blood. The receptor source for this set is a middle-aged man with active COVID-19.

The chain uses TRBV6-5 and TRBJ2-2, with a possible D match to TRBD1 (6 bases). Trimming stripped 7 bases from V and 6 bases from J, with 18 bases between. The CDR3 extends over 15 amino acids. Germline CDR1 MNHEY, CDR2 SVGAGI. Here the CDR3 DNA reads TGTGCCAGCAACCAGCTCAGGGGTCAATCCGGGGAGCTGTTTTTT. Its protein product is CASNQLRGQSGELFF.

The rearrangement links TRBV19 to TRBJ1-4; D is perhaps TRBD1 (6 bases). From germline, CDR1 is LNHDA and CDR2 SQIVND (reference sequence). CDR3 length: 15 amino acids. Trimming cost V 7 bases and J 4 bases, with 16 bases left between them. This CDR3 reads CASNDGQPYNEKLFF. The CDR3 nucleotides are TGTGCCAGTAACGACGGACAGCCCTATAATGAAAAACTGTTTTTT. Full variable domain (missing parts from reference TRBV19 and TRBJ1-4): DGGITQSPKYLFRKEGQNVTLSCEQNLNHDAMYWYRQDPGQGLRLIYYSQIVNDFQKGDIAEGYSVSREKKESFPLTVTSAQKNPTAFYLCASNDGQPYNEKLFFGSGTQLSVL.

V is TRBV6-5 and J is TRBJ1-4; maybe TRBD1 (5 bases). CDR3 length: 14 amino acids. Germline V gene data show CDR1 as MNHEY and CDR2 as SVGAGI. V gave up 3 bases and J gave up 8 bases, with 13 bases separating them. For the CDR3, the DNA is TGTGCCAGCAGTTATGGGGGGTCACGGGAAAAACTGTTTTTT. Its translation: CASSYGGSREKLFF.

The rearrangement joins TRBV6-1 to TRBJ2-7; D is possibly TRBD1 (5 bases). Looked up from germline, CDR1 is MNHNS and CDR2 is SASEGT. The CDR3 contains 16 residues. Trimming cost V 1 base and J 0 bases, with 13 bases left between them. Here the CDR3 reads CASSEGFRTISYEQYF. CDR3 in DNA: TGTGCCAGCAGTGAAGGCTTTAGGACAATCTCCTACGAGCAGTACTTC.

The CDR3 sequence: CASTNGTADQPQHF. Written as DNA, the CDR3 is TGTGCCAGCACTAACGGGACAGCAGATCAGCCCCAGCATTTT. V gene TRBV7-4 combines with J gene TRBJ1-5; 7 nucleotides line up with TRBD1. The CDR3 consists of 14 residues. The germline V gene encodes CDR1 SGHVT and CDR2 SQSDAQ. The V segment lost 7 bases and the J segment 5 bases; nucleotides outside the gene matches: 8.

The V gene is TRBV6-2 or TRBV6-3, the J gene TRBJ1-2; 8 positions agree with TRBD1. Germline-derived CDR1 and CDR2 are MNHEY and SVGEGT. This CDR3 has 13 residues. The V gene end was trimmed by 4 bases and the J gene end by 8 bases; junction bases not matched to a gene: 6. CDR3 coding DNA: TGTGCCAGCAGTTTCCCAGGGGGCATCGGCTACACCTTC. This sequence encodes CASSFPGGIGYTF.

This clone is a singleton in its sample. Other nucleotide sequences in the sample specify the same CDR3. The V call is TRBV10-3, the J call TRBJ2-3, with D possibly being TRBD2 (6 bases). CDR3 size: 14 residues. From germline, CDR1 is ENHRY and CDR2 SYGVKD. Deletions cut 3 bases from V and 1 base from J, with 8 bases between. The CDR3 sequence is CAISDSGGTDTQYF. The CDR3 DNA sequence: TGTGCCATCAGTGACTCGGGGGGCACAGATACGCAGTATTTT.

The V and J genes are TRBV28 and TRBJ2-3, with 8 bases identical to TRBD2. Per germline, CDR1 MDHEN and CDR2 SYDVKM. This CDR3 contains 15 residues. With 5 bases clipped from V and 1 base from J, the junction kept 5 bases outside the gene matches. CDR3 sequence (DNA): TGTGCCAGCAGTACATTTAGCGGGGGCACAGATACGCAGTATTTT. The encoded protein is CASSTFSGGTDTQYF.

This sequence joins TRBV5-5 and TRBJ2-3; 8 bases are shared with TRBD2. V gave up 4 bases and J gave up 4 bases; unmatched junction bases: 8. CDR1 SGHKS and CDR2 YYEKEE come from the germline V gene (reference sequence). This CDR3 has 15 residues. The CDR3 loop reads CASSPGGAVADTQYF. The CDR3 region has the DNA TGTGCCAGCAGCCCCGGGGGGGCGGTGGCAGATACGCAGTATTTT.

This clone was observed a single time. The CDR3 loop is CASSRNRPGQGFRIHSGANVLTF. The DNA for the CDR3 is TGTGCCAGCAGCCGTAACCGCCCGGGACAGGGATTTCGAATACACTCTGGGGCCAACGTCCTGACTTTC. V usage is TRBV3-1 (or the pseudogene TRBV3-2) and J usage is TRBJ2-6; 9 positions agree with TRBD1. The CDR3 length is 23 residues. Germline V CDR1 and CDR2: LGHDT, YNNKEL (reference sequence). V shed 4 bases and J 0 bases; nucleotides not matched to a gene: 22.

This clone was recorded once. V gene TRBV5-1 combines with J gene TRBJ2-7; 7 nucleotides agree with TRBD1. In germline, CDR1 is SGHRS, CDR2 YFSETQ. Losses at the gene ends were 0 bases for V and 4 bases for J; bases not matched to a gene: 1. The CDR3 spans 13 residues. The CDR3 protein is CASSLGGQYEQYF. The CDR3 DNA reads as TGCGCCAGCAGCTTGGGGGGACAGTACGAGCAGTACTTC.

The chain uses TRBV11-2 and TRBJ2-1; D is unclear. Germline values: CDR1 SGHAT, CDR2 FQNNGV. This CDR3 contains 11 residues. V was trimmed by 6 bases and J by 6 bases, leaving 6 bases between them. The DNA for the CDR3 is TGTGCCAGCAGGTCTAGCAATGAGCAGTTCTTC. Translated: CASRSSNEQFF.

The chain carries TRBV3-1 (or the pseudogene TRBV3-2) and TRBJ1-1; D is ambiguous. From germline, CDR1 is LGHDT and CDR2 YNNKEL (reference sequence). This CDR3 is built from 13 residues. Trimming stripped 4 bases from V and 0 bases from J, with 6 bases between. CDR3 residues: CASSPGLNTEAFF. CDR3 coding DNA: TGTGCCAGCAGCCCGGGTTTGAACACTGAAGCTTTCTTT.

The V call is TRBV5-4, the J call TRBJ2-1, with 16 positions matching TRBD2. Germline trimming cut 3 bases from V and 6 bases from J; bases unmatched to any gene: 3. This CDR3 contains 16 residues. Per the germline V gene, CDR1 is SGHNT and CDR2 is YYREEE (reference sequence). DNA for the CDR3: TGTGCCAGCAGCTCGGGGACTAGCGGGGGGGGCAATGAGCAGTTCTTC. It translates to CASSSGTSGGGNEQFF. The whole variable domain, remainder taken from reference TRBV5-4 and TRBJ2-1, is ETGVTQSPTHLIKTRGQQVTLRCSSQSGHNTVSWYQQALGQGPQFIFQYYREEENGRGNFPPRFSGLQFPNYSSELNVNALELDDSALYLCASSSGTSGGGNEQFFGPGTRLTVL.

V is TRBV11-1 and J is TRBJ2-5, with 10 bases lining up with TRBD2. Germline values: CDR1 SGHAT, CDR2 FQDESV (reference sequence). This CDR3 region has 17 residues. The ends lost 0 bases at V and 6 bases at J; junction bases unmatched: 10. Here the CDR3 reads CASSLALLAGPRQTQYF. CDR3 nucleotides: TGTGCCAGCAGCTTAGCCCTACTAGCGGGGCCCCGACAGACCCAGTACTTC. The full variable domain, with the rest looked up from reference TRBV11-1 and TRBJ2-5, is EAEVAQSPRYKITEKSQAVAFWCDPISGHATLYWYRQILGQGPELLVQFQDESVVDDSQLPKDRFSAERLKGVDSTLKIQPAELGDSAMYLCASSLALLAGPRQTQYFGPGTRLLVL.

The table lists this clone with a count of one. This rearrangement joins TRBV7-2 to TRBJ2-3, with no clear D. Per germline, CDR1 SGHTA and CDR2 FQGNSA. The CDR3 contains 14 residues. Trimming took off 0 bases at V and 2 bases at J, with 6 bases between the two ends. The CDR3 spells CASSLALYTDTQYF. CDR3 in DNA: TGTGCCAGCAGCTTAGCTCTGTACACAGATACGCAGTATTTT.

The gene calls are TRBV6-7 and TRBJ2-1; 10 bases map to TRBD1. TRBV6-7 is sorted into the ORF group, with uncertain function. CDR3 length: 14 residues. V trimming: 11 bases; J trimming: 5 bases; junction bases outside the gene matches: 9. The CDR3 loop reads CAPLKDRGDNEQFF. The CDR3, as DNA: TGTGCCCCCCTGAAGGACAGGGGGGACAATGAGCAGTTCTTC.

The chain joins TRBV5-8 to TRBJ2-6; D may be TRBD1 (5 bases). CDR1 is SGHTS and CDR2 is YDEGEE in the germline V gene. V dropped 4 bases and J dropped 0 bases, with 11 bases sitting between them. The CDR3 has 16 residues. The CDR3 reads CASSRSGYSGANVLTF. The CDR3 region has the DNA TGTGCCAGCAGCCGCTCAGGGTACTCTGGGGCCAACGTCCTGACTTTC.

The chain employs TRBV7-3 and TRBJ2-1, with TRBD2 identical over 7 bases. In germline, CDR1 is SGHTA, CDR2 FQGTGA. J gave up 9 bases and V 4 bases, and 6 bases lay outside the gene matches. There are 13 residues in the CDR3. CDR3 loop: CASSSGGIVEQFF. CDR3 sequence (DNA): TGTGCCAGCAGCTCGGGGGGTATAGTTGAGCAGTTCTTC.

The chain employs TRBV15 and TRBJ1-4; D is uncertain. The CDR3 contains 14 residues. The germline V and J ends were trimmed by 0 bases and 7 bases, with 9 bases remaining between them. Germline values: CDR1 LNHNV, CDR2 YYDKDF (reference sequence). CDR3 amino acids: CATSRDLRAEKLFF. The CDR3 DNA is TGTGCCACCAGCAGAGATTTGAGGGCTGAAAAACTGTTTTTT.

The chain combines TRBV6-2 or TRBV6-3 with TRBJ1-2; D might be TRBD1 (5 bases). This CDR3 is built from 14 residues. V gave up 6 bases and J gave up 6 bases, with 17 bases separating them. Germline CDR1 MNHEY, CDR2 SVGEGT. CDR3 sequence: CASSPLTGIDGYTF. The CDR3 DNA reads TGTGCCAGCAGCCCTCTTACAGGAATCGATGGCTACACCTTC.